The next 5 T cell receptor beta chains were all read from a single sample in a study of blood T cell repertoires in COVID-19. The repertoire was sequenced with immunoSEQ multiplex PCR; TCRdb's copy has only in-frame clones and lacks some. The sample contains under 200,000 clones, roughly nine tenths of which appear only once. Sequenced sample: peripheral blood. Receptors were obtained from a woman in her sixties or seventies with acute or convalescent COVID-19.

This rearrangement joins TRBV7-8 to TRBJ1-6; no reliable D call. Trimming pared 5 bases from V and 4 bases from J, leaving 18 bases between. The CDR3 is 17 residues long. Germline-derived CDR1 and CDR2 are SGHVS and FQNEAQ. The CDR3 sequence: CASSLGPAAPYNSPLHF. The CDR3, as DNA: TGTGCCAGCAGCCTGGGCCCCGCAGCCCCTTATAATTCACCCCTCCACTTT.

The CDR3 sequence: CASSYSDRESTDTQYF. The CDR3 region has the DNA TGTGCCAGCAGTTACTCGGACAGGGAATCCACAGATACGCAGTATTTT. The chain has TRBV6-2 or TRBV6-3 and TRBJ2-3; 8 positions match TRBD1. The germline V gene has CDR1 MNHEY and CDR2 SVGEGT. V lost 0 bases and J lost 2; bases outside the gene matches: 4. CDR3 length: 16 amino acids.

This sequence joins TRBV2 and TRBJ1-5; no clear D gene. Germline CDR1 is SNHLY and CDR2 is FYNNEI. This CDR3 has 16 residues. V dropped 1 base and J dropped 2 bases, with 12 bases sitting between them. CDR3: CASSEVRGVGNQPQHF. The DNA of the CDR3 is TGTGCCAGCAGTGAAGTCCGAGGTGTCGGCAATCAGCCCCAGCATTTT.

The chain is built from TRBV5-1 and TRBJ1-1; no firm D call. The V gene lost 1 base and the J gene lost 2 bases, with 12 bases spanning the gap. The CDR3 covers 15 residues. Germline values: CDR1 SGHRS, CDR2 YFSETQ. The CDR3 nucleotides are TGCGCCAGCAGCTTGTCTTTCGGTAGCAACACTGAAGCTTTCTTT. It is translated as CASSLSFGSNTEAFF.

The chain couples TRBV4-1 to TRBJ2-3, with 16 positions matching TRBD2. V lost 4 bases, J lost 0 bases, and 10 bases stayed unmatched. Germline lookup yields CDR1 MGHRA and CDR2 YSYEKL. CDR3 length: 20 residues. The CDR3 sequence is CASSPTGTSGGGSSTDTQYF. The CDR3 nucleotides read TGCGCCAGCAGCCCTACCGGGACTAGCGGGGGGGGGAGTAGCACAGATACGCAGTATTTT.